This TCR beta chain was obtained from a study of blood T cell repertoires in COVID-19. Study background: Samples representing acute and convalescent COVID-19 were sourced from the United States, Italy and Spain.

Per the original data handling: Amplification with reference gene primers provided the estimates of nucleated cell counts. Libraries were prepared by immunoSEQ multiplex PCR; TCRdb keeps only in-frame clonotypes and omits some of them. V, J and clone size derive from that table, while D and trimming were established from the DNA sequence. Of roughly 120,000 clones detected, about 90% appear once; the ten largest clones hold around 1.9%. CDR3 length equals 17 residues. V trimming: 5 bases; J trimming: 7 bases; junction bases outside the gene matches: 16. Looked up from germline, CDR1 is LNHDA and CDR2 is SQIVND (reference sequence).

The receptor comes from a man aged 45 to 65 with COVID-19, enrolled during active disease. V is TRBV19 and J is TRBJ2-7; 11 nucleotides line up with TRBD2. The sequenced sample was peripheral blood. Written as DNA, the CDR3 is TGTGCCAGTAGTCCAACCGTACTAGCGGGAGACCTCCGGGAGCAGTACGTC. Amino acids: CASSPTVLAGDLREQYV.